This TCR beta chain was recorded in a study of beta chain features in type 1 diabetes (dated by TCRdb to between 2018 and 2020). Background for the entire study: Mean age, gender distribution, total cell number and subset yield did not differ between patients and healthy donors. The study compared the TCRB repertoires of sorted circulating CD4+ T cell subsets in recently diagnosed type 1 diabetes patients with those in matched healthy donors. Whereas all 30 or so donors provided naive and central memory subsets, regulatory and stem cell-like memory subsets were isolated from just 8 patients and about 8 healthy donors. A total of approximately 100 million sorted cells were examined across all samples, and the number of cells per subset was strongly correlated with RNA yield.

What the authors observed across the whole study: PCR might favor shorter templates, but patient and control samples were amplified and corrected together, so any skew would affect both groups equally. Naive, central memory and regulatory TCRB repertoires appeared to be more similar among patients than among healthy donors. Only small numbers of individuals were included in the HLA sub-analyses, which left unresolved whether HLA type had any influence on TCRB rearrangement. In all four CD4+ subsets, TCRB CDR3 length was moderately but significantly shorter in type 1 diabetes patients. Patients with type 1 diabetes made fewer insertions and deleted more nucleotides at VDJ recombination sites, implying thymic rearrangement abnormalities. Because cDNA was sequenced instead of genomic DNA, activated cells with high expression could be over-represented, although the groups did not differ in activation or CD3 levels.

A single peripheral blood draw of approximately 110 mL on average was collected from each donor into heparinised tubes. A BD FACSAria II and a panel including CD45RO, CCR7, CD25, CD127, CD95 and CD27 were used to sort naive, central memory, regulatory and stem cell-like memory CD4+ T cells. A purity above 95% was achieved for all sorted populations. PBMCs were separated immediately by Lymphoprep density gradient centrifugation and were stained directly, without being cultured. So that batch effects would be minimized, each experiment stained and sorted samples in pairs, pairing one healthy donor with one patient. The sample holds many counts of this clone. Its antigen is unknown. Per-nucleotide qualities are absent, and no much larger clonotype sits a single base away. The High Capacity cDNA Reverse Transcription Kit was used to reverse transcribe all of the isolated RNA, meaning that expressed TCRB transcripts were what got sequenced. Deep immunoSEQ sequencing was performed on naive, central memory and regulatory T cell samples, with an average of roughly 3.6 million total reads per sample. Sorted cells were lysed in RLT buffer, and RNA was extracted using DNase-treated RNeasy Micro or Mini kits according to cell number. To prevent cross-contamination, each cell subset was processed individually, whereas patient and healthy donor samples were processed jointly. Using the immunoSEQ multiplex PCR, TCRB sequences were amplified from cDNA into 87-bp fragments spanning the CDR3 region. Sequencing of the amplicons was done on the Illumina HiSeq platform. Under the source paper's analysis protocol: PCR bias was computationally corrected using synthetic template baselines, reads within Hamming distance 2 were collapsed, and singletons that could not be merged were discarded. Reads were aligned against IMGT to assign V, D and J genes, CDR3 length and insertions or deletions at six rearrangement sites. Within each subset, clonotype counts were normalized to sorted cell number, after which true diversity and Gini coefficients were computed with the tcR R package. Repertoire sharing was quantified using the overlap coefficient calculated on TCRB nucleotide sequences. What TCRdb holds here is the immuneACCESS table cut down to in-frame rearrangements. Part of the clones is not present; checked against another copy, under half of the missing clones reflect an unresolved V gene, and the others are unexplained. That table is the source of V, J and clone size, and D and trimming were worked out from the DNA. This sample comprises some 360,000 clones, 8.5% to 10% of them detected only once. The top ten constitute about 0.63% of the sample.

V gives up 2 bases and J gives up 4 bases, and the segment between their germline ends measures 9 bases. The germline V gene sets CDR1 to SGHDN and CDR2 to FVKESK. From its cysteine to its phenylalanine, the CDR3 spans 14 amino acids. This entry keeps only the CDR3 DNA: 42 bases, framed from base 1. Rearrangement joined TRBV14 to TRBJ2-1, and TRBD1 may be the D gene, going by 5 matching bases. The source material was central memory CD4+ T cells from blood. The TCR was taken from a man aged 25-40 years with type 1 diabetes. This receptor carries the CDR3 CASSQLGEYNEQFF. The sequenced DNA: TGTGCCAGCAGCCAACTAGGGGAATACAATGAGCAGTTCTTC.